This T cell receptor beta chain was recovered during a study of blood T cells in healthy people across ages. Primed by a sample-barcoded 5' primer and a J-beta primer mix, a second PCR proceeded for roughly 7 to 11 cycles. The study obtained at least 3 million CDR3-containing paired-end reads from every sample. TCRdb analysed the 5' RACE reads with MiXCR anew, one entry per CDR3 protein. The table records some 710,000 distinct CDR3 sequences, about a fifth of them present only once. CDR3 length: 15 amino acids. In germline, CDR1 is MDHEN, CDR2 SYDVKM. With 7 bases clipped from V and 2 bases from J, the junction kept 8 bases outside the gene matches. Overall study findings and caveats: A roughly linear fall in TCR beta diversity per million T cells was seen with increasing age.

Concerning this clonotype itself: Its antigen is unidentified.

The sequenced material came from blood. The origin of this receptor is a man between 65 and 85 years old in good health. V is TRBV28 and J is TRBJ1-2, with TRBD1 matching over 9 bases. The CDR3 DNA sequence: TGTGCCAGCATCCCGGGACAGGGTATCAACTATGGCTACACCTTC. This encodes CASIPGQGINYGYTF.